This T cell receptor (beta chain) is drawn from a study of blood T cell repertoires in COVID-19. Authors' processing steps: Quantification of nucleated cells was approximated via reference gene primer amplification. Assay: immunoSEQ multiplex PCR; the TCRdb copy retains only in-frame clones and omits some. The V and J calls and the clone size are those of that table, but D and trimming were determined from the DNA. The table includes about 220,000 clones, roughly 90% detected once. The V segment lost 1 base and the J segment 2 bases; nucleotides outside the gene matches: 12. In germline, CDR1 is SGHRS, CDR2 YFSETQ. The CDR3 is 20 residues long. The sample holds one count of this clone.

Material for sequencing was peripheral blood. This clonotype was obtained from a man aged 30 to 39 who had recovered from COVID-19. The gene calls are TRBV5-1 and TRBJ2-5, with 15 positions matching TRBD2. The CDR3 DNA is TGCGCCAGCAGCTTGCCCGGACTAGCGGGGGGGCAAGGGTGGCAAGAGACCCAGTACTTC. This gives the protein CASSLPGLAGGQGWQETQYF.